These 3 T cell receptor beta chains came from one sample sequenced in a study of TIL therapy for anti-PD-1-resistant metastatic lung cancer. Time point reported: pre-treatment sample, taken before nivolumab and TIL therapy. Sequencing used immunoSEQ v3. Sequenced by immunoSEQ multiplex PCR; TCRdb stores in-frame clones only, minus some. Of just under 60,000 clones listed, around 68% are singletons. Sequencing was performed on blood, taken at baseline. The source is a person between 25 and 80 years old with non-small cell lung cancer.

The rearrangement joins TRBV30 to TRBJ1-2; 8 bases align to TRBD1. V shed 1 base, J shed 4 bases, and the junction held 5 bases outside the gene matches. The CDR3 runs to 14 residues. CDR1 and CDR2 (germline): GTSNPN, SVGIG (reference sequence). The chain's CDR3 is CAWSGWQGAYGYTF. The CDR3 region has the DNA TGTGCCTGGAGTGGCTGGCAGGGGGCCTATGGCTACACCTTC.

In this sample, this clone turned up once. The rearrangement uses TRBV9 and TRBJ1-6; D unresolved. The germline V gene encodes CDR1 SGDLS and CDR2 YYNGEE. The CDR3 consists of 13 residues. The V end was cut by 3 bases, the J end by 5 bases, with 6 bases between. This CDR3 reads CASSDQDNSPLHF. CDR3 sequence (DNA): TGTGCCAGCAGCGATCAGGATAATTCACCCCTCCACTTT.

This clone was seen a few times. This chain joins TRBV19 and TRBJ1-5; 8 nucleotides agree with TRBD1. The CDR3 spans 15 residues. J gave up 11 bases and V 8 bases, and 17 bases lay outside the gene matches. CDR1 is LNHDA and CDR2 is SQIVND in the germline V gene (reference sequence). This CDR3 reads CASDSTGVGPGAQHF. The CDR3 coding sequence is TGTGCCAGTGATTCGACAGGGGTCGGGCCTGGGGCCCAGCATTTT.